This entry concerns a single T cell receptor (beta chain). Antigen: not known. The method was immunoSEQ multiplex PCR; TCRdb's version includes in-frame clones alone and lacks a portion of them. The sample lists 130,000 to 150,000 clones, 89% occurring once. The sample originates from a study of cytomegalovirus exposure and HLA in healthy donors. Donors were drawn from the approximately 120-subject validation cohort, separate from the approximately 670-subject first cohort. Findings and limits, study-wide: Cytomegalovirus status was reportedly diagnosed by the classifier with high sensitivity and specificity. There were some public TCRs occurring in many donors, but most TCR sequences were rare.

The CDR3 contains 16 residues. CDR1 is LGHNA, CDR2 YNFKEQ, per germline. The V gene end was trimmed by 3 bases and the J gene end by 2 bases; junction bases not matched to a gene: 8. The sequence came from a woman aged 18-29 years in good health and CMV-seropositive. The chain links TRBV4-2 to TRBJ2-3; 7 nucleotides agree with TRBD1. The sample taken for sequencing was PBMCs. This CDR3 reads CASSQARQGSTDTQYF. The CDR3 DNA follows: TGTGCCAGCAGCCAGGCTAGACAGGGTTCCACAGATACGCAGTATTTT.